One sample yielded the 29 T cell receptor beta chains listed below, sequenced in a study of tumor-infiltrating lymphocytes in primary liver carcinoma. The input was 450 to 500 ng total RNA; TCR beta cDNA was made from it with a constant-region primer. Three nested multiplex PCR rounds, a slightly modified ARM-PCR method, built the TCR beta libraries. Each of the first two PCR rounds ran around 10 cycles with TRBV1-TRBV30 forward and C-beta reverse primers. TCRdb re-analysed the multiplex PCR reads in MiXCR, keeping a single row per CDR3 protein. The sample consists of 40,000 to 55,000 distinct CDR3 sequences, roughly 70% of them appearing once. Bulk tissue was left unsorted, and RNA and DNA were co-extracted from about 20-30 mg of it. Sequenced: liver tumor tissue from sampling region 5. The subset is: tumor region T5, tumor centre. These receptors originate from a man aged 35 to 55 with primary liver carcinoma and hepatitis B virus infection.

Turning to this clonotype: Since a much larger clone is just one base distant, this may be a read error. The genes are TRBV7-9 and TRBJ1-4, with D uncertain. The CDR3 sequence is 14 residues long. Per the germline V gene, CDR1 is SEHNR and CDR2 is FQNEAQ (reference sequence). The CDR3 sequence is CASSLSSVNERLFF. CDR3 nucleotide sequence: TGTGCCAGCAGCTTGTCCAGTGTAAATGAAAGACTGTTTTTT.

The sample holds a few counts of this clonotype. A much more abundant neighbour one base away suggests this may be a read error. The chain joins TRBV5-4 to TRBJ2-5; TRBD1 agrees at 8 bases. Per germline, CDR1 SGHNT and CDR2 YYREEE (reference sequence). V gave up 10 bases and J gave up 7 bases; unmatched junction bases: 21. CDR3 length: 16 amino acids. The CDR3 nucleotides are TGTGCCGCCTCCTCCCCTCCCGGGCAGGGGGCTGGGACCCAGTACTTC. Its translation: CAASSPPGQGAGTQYF.

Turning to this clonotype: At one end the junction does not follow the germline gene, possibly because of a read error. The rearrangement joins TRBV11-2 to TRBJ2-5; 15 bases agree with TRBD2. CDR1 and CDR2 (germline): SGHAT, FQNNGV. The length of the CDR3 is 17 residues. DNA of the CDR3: TGTACCGGCAGCCCTGGGACTAGCGGGGGGCATCAAGAGACGCAGTACTTC. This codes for CTGSPGTSGGHQETQYF. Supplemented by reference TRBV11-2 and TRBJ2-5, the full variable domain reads EAGVAQSPRYKIIEKRQSVAFWCNPISGHATLYWYQQILGQGPKLLIQFQNNGVVDDSQLPKDRFSAERLKGVDSTLKIQPAKLEDSAVYLCTGSPGTSGGHQETQYFGPGTRLLVL.

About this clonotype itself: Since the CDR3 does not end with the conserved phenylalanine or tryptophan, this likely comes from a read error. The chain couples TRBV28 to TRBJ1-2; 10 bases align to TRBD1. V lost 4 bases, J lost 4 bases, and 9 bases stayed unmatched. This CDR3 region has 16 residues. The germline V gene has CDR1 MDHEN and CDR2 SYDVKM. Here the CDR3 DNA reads TGTGCCAGCAGTTCCGGGACAGGGGATAAAGGCTATGGCTACACCTTA. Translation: CASSSGTGDKGYGYTL.

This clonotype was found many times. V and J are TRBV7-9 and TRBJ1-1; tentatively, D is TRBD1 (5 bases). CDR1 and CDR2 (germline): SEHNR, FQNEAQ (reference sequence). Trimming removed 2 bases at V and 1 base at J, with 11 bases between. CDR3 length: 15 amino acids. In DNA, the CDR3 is TGTGCCAGCAGCTTAAGTCGGGGGGGGAACACTGAAGCTTTCTTT. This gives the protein CASSLSRGGNTEAFF. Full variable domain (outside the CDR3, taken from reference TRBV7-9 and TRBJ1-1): DTGVSQNPRHKITKRGQNVTFRCDPISEHNRLYWYRQTLGQGPEFLTYFQNEAQLEKSRLLSDRFSAERPKGSFSTLEIQRTEQGDSAMYLCASSLSRGGNTEAFFGQGTRLTVV.

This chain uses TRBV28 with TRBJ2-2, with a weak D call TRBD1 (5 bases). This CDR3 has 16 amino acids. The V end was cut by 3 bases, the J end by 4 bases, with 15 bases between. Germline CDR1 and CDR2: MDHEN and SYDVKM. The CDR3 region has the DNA TGTGCCAGCAGTTTGACAGCGAGAGTATTCACCGGGGAGCTGTTTTTT. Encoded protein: CASSLTARVFTGELFF.

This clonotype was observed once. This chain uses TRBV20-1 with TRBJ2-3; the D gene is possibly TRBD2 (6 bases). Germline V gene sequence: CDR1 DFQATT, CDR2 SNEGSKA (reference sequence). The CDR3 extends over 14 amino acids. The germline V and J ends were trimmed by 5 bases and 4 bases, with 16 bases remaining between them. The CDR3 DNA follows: TGCAGTGCTCCCCCGGGGGTAGTTGCAGATACGCAGTATTTT. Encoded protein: CSAPPGVVADTQYF.

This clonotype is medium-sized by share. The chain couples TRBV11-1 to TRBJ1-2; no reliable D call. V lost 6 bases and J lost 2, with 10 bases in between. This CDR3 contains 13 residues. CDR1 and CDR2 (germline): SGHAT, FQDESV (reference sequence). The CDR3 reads CASSLSGNYGYTF. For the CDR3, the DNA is TGTGCCAGCAGTCTCTCGGGCAACTATGGCTACACCTTC.

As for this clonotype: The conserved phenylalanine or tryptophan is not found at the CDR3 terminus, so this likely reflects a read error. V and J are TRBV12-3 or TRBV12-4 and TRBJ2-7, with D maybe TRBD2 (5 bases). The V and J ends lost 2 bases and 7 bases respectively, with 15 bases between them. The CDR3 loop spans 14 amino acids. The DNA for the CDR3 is TGTGCCAGCAGTTTACATGGAGAGGGCAGAGAGCAGTACTCC. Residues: CASSLHGEGREQYS.

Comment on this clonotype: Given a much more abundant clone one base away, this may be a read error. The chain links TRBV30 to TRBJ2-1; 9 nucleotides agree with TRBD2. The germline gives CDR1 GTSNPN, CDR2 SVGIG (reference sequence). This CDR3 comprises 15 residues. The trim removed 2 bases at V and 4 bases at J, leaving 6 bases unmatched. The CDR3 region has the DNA TGTGCCTGGAGTACTATAGCGGGAGCATACAATGAGCAGTTCTTC. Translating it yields CAWSTIAGAYNEQFF.

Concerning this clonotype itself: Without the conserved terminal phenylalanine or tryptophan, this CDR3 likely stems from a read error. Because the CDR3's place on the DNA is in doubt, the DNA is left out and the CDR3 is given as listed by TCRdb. The CDR3 loop is CASSLAGDATGELFS. This chain links TRBV4-1 with TRBJ2-2; no DNA check was done on the table's D call, TRBD2. Per the germline V gene, CDR1 is MGHRA and CDR2 is YSYEKL. From its first to its last residue, the CDR3 has 15 amino acids.

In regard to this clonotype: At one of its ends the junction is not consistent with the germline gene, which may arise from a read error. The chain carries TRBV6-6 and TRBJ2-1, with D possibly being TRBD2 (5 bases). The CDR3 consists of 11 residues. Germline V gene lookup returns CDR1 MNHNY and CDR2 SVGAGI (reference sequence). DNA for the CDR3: TGTGCCAGCAGTCTGGTTGGGGAGCAGATCTTC. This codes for CASSLVGEQIF.

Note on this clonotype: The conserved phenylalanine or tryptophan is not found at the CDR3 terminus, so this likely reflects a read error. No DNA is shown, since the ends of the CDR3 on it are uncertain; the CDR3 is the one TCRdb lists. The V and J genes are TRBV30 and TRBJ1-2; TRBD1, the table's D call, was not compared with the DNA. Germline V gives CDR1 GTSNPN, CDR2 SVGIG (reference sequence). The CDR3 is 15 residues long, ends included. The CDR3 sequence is CAWSGTLQGARGCTI.

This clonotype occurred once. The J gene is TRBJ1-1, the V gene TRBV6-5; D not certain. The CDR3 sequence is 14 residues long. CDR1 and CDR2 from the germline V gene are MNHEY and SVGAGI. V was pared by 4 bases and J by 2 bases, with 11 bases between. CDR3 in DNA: TGTGCCAGCAGTTTGGGTGGCACCAACACTGAAGCTTTCTTT. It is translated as CASSLGGTNTEAFF.

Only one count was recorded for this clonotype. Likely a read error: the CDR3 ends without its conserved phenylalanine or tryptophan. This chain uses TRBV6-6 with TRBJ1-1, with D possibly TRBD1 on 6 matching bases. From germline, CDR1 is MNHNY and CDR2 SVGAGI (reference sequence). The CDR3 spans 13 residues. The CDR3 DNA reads TGTGGCAGCAGCCTCGGACAGTACACTGAAGCTTTCTCT. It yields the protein CGSSLGQYTEAFS.

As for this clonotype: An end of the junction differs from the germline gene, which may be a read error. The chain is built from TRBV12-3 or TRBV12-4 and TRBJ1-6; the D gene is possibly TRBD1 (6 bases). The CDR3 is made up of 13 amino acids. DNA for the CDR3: TGTACCAGCACCGTTACAGGGCTTGGAGCCCTCCACTTT. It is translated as CTSTVTGLGALHF.

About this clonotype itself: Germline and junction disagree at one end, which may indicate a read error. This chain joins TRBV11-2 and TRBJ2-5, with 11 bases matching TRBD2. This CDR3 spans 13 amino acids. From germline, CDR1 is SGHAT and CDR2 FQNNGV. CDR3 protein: CASGGGNQETQYF. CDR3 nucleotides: TGTGCTAGCGGGGGGGGGAACCAAGAGACTCAGTACTTC.

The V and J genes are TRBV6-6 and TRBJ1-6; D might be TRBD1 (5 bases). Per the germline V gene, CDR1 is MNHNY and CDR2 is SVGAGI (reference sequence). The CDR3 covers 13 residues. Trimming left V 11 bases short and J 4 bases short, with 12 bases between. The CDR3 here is CAGGGTYNSPLHF. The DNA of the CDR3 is TGTGCCGGCGGGGGGACGTATAATTCACCCCTCCACTTT.

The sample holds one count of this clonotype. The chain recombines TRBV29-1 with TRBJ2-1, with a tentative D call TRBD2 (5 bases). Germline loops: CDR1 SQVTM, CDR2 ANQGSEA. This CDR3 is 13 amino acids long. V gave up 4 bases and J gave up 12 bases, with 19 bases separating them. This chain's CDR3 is CSVVDGRAGLQFF. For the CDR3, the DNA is TGCAGCGTTGTTGATGGTCGGGCGGGTCTGCAGTTCTTC.

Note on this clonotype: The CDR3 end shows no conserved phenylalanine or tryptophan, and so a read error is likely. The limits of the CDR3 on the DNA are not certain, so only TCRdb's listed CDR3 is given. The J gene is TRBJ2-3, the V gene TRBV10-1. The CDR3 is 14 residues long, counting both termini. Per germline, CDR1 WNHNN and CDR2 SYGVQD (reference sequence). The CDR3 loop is CASSESDGADTQCS.

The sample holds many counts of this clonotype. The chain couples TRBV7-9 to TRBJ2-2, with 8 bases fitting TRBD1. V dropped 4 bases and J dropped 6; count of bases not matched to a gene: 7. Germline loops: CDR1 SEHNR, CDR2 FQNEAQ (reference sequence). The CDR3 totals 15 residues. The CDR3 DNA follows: TGTGCCAGCAGCTCCGGGACAGGCGGAGCCGGGGAGCTGTTTTTT. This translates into CASSSGTGGAGELFF.

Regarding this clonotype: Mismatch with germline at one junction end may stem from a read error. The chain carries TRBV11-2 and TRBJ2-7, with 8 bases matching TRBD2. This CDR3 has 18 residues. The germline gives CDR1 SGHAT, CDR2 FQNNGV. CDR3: CDSSLSVGLTGGVYEQYF. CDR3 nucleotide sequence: TGTGACAGCAGCTTATCCGTTGGACTAACGGGAGGGGTGTACGAGCAGTACTTC.

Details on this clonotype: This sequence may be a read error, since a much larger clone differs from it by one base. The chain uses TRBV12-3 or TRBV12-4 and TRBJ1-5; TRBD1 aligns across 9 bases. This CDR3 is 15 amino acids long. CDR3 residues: CASSSQGASNQPRHF. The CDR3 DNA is TGTGCCAGCAGTTCACAGGGGGCTAGCAATCAGCCCCGGCATTTT.

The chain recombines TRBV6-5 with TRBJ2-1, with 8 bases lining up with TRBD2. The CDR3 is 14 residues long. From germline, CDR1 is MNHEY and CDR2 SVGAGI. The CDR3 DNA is TGTGACAGTGCCCGACTAGCGTCTTACAATGAGCAGTTCTTC. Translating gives CDSARLASYNEQFF.

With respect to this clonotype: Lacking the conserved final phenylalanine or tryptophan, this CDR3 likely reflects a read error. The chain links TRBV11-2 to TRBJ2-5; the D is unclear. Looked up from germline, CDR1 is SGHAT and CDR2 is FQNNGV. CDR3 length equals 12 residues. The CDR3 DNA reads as TGTACCAGCAGTTTAGAGGAAAGGGCCCAGTACTTA. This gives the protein CTSSLEERAQYL.

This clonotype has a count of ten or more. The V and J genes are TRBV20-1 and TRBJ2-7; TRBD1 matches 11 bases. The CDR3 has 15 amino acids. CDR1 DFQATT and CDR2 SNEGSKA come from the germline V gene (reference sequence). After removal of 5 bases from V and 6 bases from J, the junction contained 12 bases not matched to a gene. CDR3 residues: CSAALGTGGVGEQYF. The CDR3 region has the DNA TGCAGTGCTGCGCTCGGGACAGGGGGGGTAGGCGAGCAGTACTTC.

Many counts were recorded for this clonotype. CDR3 residues: CASHRTSGGELEQFF. In DNA, the CDR3 is TGTGCCAGCCACAGGACTAGCGGAGGGGAATTGGAGCAGTTCTTC. The J gene is TRBJ2-1, the V gene TRBV2; 10 nucleotides line up with TRBD2. CDR1 and CDR2 (germline): SNHLY, FYNNEI. V trimming: 8 bases; J trimming: 10 bases; junction bases outside the gene matches: 14. The CDR3 is 15 residues long.

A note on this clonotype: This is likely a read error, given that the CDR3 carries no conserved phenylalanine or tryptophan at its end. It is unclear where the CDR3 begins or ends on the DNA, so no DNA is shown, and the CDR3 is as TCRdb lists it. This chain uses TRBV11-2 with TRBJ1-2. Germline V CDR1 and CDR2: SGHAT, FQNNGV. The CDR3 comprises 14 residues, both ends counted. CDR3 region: CASSFGRQSYGYTS.

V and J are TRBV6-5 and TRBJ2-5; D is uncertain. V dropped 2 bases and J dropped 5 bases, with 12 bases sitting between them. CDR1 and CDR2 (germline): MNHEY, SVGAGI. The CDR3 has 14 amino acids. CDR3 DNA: TGTGCCAGCAGTTACATGGGGTTGAGCGAGACCCAGTACTTC. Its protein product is CASSYMGLSETQYF.